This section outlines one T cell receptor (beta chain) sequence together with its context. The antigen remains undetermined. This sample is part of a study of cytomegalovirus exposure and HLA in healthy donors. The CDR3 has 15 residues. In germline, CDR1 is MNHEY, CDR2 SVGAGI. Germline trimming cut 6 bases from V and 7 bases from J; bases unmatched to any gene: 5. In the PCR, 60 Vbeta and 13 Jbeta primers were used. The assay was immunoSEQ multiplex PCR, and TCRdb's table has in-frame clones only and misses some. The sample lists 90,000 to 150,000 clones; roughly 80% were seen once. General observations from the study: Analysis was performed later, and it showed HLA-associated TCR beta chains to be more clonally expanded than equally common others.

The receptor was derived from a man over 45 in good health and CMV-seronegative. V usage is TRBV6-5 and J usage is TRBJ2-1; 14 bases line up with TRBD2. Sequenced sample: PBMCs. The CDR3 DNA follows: TGTGCCAGCAGACTGGGACTAGCGGGGGTTAATGAGCAGTTCTTC. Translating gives CASRLGLAGVNEQFF.